One sample yielded the 12 T cell receptor beta chains listed below, sequenced in a study of cytomegalovirus exposure and HLA in healthy donors. Primers included in the PCR were 60 Vbeta and 13 Jbeta primers. Libraries were prepared by immunoSEQ multiplex PCR; TCRdb keeps only in-frame clonotypes and omits some of them. The table shows around 50,000 clones, with about 70% occurring only once. The specimen sequenced was PBMCs. The receptors derive from a man between 25 and 39 years old in good health and CMV-seronegative.

The V call is TRBV19, the J call TRBJ1-2; D unresolved. Germline V CDR1 and CDR2: LNHDA, SQIVND (reference sequence). V lost 4 bases and J 8 bases, leaving 17 bases between the germline ends. This CDR3 region has 14 residues. CDR3 region: CASSSREARGGYTF. Here the CDR3 DNA reads TGTGCCAGTAGTAGCCGTGAAGCCCGAGGAGGCTACACCTTC.

The chain combines TRBV5-1 with TRBJ1-5; a possible D gene is TRBD1 (5 bases). The V end was cut by 0 bases, the J end by 1 base, with 5 bases between. The CDR3 spans 14 residues. Looked up from germline, CDR1 is SGHRS and CDR2 is YFSETQ. This CDR3 is CASSLGGSNQPQHF. As DNA, the CDR3 is TGCGCCAGCAGCTTGGGGGGCAGCAATCAGCCCCAGCATTTT.

This clone was detected a few times. The genes are TRBV30 and TRBJ2-2; 11 nucleotides agree with TRBD2. CDR3 size: 16 residues. Trimming cost V 3 bases and J 5 bases; bases outside gene matches: 8. Germline V CDR1 and CDR2: GTSNPN, SVGIG (reference sequence). CDR3 nucleotides: TGTGCCTGGAGGGCTGGGGCTAGCGGGAGGACCGGGGAGCTGTTTTTT. Protein product: CAWRAGASGRTGELFF.

The CDR3: CASSPRSSGNQPQHF. CDR3 nucleotides: TGTGCCAGCTCACCACGGTCTTCGGGAAATCAGCCCCAGCATTTT. The chain links TRBV18 to TRBJ1-5; D not certain. The CDR3 covers 15 residues. The germline V gene encodes CDR1 KGHSH and CDR2 LQKENI. V was shortened by 1 base and J by 4 bases, with 11 bases between the two germline ends. Filled out from reference TRBV18 and TRBJ1-5, the complete variable domain reads NAGVMQNPRHLVRRRGQEARLRCSPMKGHSHVYWYRQLPEEGLKFMVYLQKENIIDESGMPKERFSAEFPKEGPSILRIQQVVRGDSAAYFCASSPRSSGNQPQHFGDGTRLSIL.

This clone came up once. The rearrangement uses TRBV6-5 and TRBJ1-1, with 11 positions matching TRBD1. The CDR3 totals 16 residues. Germline CDR1 and CDR2: MNHEY and SVGAGI. Germline trimming cut 4 bases from V and 1 base from J; bases unmatched to any gene: 5. CDR3 in DNA: TGTGCCAGCAGTTTTTGGGACAGGGGGGGGAACACTGAAGCTTTCTTT. Its translation is CASSFWDRGGNTEAFF.

The chain couples TRBV20-1 to TRBJ1-1; TRBD1 agrees at 7 bases. Trimming cost V 3 bases and J 8 bases; bases outside gene matches: 3. This CDR3 has 11 amino acids. The germline gives CDR1 DFQATT, CDR2 SNEGSKA (reference sequence). The CDR3 loop reads CSAREDREAFF. CDR3 nucleotides: TGCAGTGCTAGGGAGGACAGGGAAGCTTTCTTT.

The chain has TRBV5-1 and TRBJ2-7; TRBD1 matches 7 bases. Germline V gene data show CDR1 as SGHRS and CDR2 as YFSETQ. The J segment lost 2 bases and the V segment lost 4 bases, leaving 3 bases of the junction unmatched. CDR3 length: 13 residues. CDR3: CASSTGQTYEQYF. CDR3 sequence (DNA): TGCGCCAGCAGCACGGGACAGACCTACGAGCAGTACTTC.

The chain recombines TRBV7-9 with TRBJ1-6; 7 nucleotides agree with TRBD1. There are 14 residues in the CDR3. Germline lookup yields CDR1 SEHNR and CDR2 FQNEAQ (reference sequence). V shed 3 bases, J shed 5 bases, and the junction held 1 base outside the gene matches. The CDR3 sequence is CASSLGTDNSPLHF. DNA of the CDR3: TGTGCCAGCAGCTTGGGGACAGATAATTCACCCCTCCACTTT.

V usage is TRBV5-5 and J usage is TRBJ2-7; 12 nucleotides line up with TRBD2. Germline V gene lookup returns CDR1 SGHKS and CDR2 YYEKEE (reference sequence). Trimming took 3 bases from V and 1 from J; bases not matched to a gene: 2. This CDR3 is 15 amino acids long. The DNA for the CDR3 is TGTGCCAGCAGCTACGGACTAGCGGGATCCTACGAGCAGTACTTC. This encodes CASSYGLAGSYEQYF.

The chain is built from TRBV2 and TRBJ2-1; D may be TRBD2 (6 bases). There are 18 residues in the CDR3. Trimming removed 3 bases at V and 1 base at J, with 19 bases between. Germline lookup yields CDR1 SNHLY and CDR2 FYNNEI. In DNA, the CDR3 is TGTGCCAGCAGTGAGGTCGGGAGTGAAGTAATTTCCTACAATGAGCAGTTCTTC. Translating gives CASSEVGSEVISYNEQFF. Together with reference TRBV2 and TRBJ2-1, the CDR3 gives the full variable domain: EPEVTQTPSHQVTQMGQEVILRCVPISNHLYFYWYRQILGQKVEFLVSFYNNEISEKSEIFDDQFSVERPDGSNFTLKIRSTKLEDSAMYFCASSEVGSEVISYNEQFFGPGTRLTVL.

This clone was recorded only once. The V and J genes are TRBV4-1 and TRBJ2-1; TRBD2 aligns across 16 bases. V was clipped by 4 bases and J by 4 bases; unmatched bases: 4. This CDR3 contains 17 residues. CDR1 and CDR2 from the germline V gene are MGHRA and YSYEKL. The CDR3: CASSLGTSGRGYNEQFF. The CDR3 nucleotides are TGCGCCAGCAGCCTCGGGACTAGCGGGAGGGGTTACAATGAGCAGTTCTTC.

J is TRBJ2-7 and V is TRBV19; unclear D gene. CDR1 LNHDA and CDR2 SQIVND come from the germline V gene (reference sequence). V was trimmed by 3 bases and J by 0 bases, leaving 9 bases between them. The CDR3 consists of 14 residues. The CDR3 DNA follows: TGTGCCAGTAGTATCTTTGACACCTCCTACGAGCAGTACTTC. Its translation is CASSIFDTSYEQYF.